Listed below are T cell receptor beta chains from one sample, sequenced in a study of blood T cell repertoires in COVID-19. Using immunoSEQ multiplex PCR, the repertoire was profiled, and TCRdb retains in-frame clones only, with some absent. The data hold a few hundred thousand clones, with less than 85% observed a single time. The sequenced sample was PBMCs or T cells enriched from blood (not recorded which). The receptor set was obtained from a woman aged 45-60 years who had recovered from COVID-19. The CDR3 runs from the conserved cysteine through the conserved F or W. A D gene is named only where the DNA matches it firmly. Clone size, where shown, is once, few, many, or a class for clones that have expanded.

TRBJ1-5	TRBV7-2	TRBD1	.	CASSSQGYQPQHF	TGTGCCAGCAGCTCACAGGGGTATCAGCCCCAGCATTTT
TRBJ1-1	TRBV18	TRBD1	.	CASSPPGTGRVNTEAFF	TGTGCCAGCTCACCACCAGGGACAGGGAGGGTGAACACTGAAGCTTTCTTT
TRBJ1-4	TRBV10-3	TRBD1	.	CAISTGEREKLFF	TGTGCCATTTCGACAGGGGAGAGGGAAAAACTGTTTTTT
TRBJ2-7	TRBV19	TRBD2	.	CASSRGGSYEQYF	TGTGCCAGTAGTAGGGGGGGCTCCTACGAGCAGTACTTC
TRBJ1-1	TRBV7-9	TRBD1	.	CASSRTGGGTEAFF	TGTGCCAGCAGTCGGACAGGGGGCGGGACTGAAGCTTTCTTT
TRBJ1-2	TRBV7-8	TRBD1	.	CASSGPGTGYTF	TGTGCCAGCAGCGGTCCCGGGACAGGTTACACCTTC
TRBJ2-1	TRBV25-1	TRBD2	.	CASSESRLSSGRVGEQFF	TGTGCCAGCAGTGAATCCCGATTGAGTAGCGGGAGGGTGGGTGAGCAGTTCTTC
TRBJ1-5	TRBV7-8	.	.	CASSLAGQGNQPQHF	TGTGCCAGCAGCTTAGCGGGCCAGGGAAATCAGCCCCAGCATTTT
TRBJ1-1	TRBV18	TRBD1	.	CASSLQTGVVTEAFF	TGTGCCAGCTCACTACAGACAGGGGTGGTGACTGAAGCTTTCTTT
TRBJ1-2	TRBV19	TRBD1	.	CASNMNPGQGSYGYTF	TGTGCCAGTAACATGAATCCGGGACAGGGGTCCTATGGCTACACCTTC
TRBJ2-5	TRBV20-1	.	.	CSASLLKETQYF	TGCAGTGCTAGTCTACTAAAAGAGACCCAGTACTTC
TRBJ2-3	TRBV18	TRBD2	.	CASSPGRGGRGDTQYF	TGTGCCAGCTCACCAGGGCGGGGGGGCCGCGGAGATACGCAGTATTTT
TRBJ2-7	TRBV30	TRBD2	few	CAWSVFLAGGGSYEQYF	TGTGCCTGGAGTGTATTCCTAGCGGGGGGCGGATCCTACGAGCAGTACTTC
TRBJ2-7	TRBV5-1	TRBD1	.	CASSLGSLRDRSYEQYF	TGCGCCAGCAGCTTGGGGTCCCTCCGGGACAGATCCTACGAGCAGTACTTC
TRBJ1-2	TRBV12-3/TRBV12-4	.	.	CASRPDWVGGYTF	TGTGCCAGCAGACCTGACTGGGTCGGAGGCTACACCTTC
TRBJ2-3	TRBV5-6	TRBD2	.	CASSYVTSESTDTQYF	TGTGCCAGCAGCTACGTTACTAGCGAAAGCACAGATACGCAGTATTTT
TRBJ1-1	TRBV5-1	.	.	CASSLSGGSGTEAFF	TGCGCCAGCAGCTTGAGTGGGGGGAGTGGGACTGAAGCTTTCTTT
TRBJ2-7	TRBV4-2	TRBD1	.	CASSPGQGINEQYF	TGTGCCAGCAGCCCGGGACAGGGTATCAACGAGCAGTACTTC
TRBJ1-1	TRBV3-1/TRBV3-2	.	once	CASSRQGNTEAFF	TGTGCCAGCAGCCGGCAGGGGAACACTGAAGCTTTCTTT
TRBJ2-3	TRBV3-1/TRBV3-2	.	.	CASARGTDTQYF	TGTGCCAGCGCTCGCGGGACAGATACGCAGTATTTT
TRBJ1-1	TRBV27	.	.	CATAGFGSEAFF	TGTGCCACCGCAGGCTTCGGGAGTGAAGCTTTCTTT
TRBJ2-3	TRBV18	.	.	CASSPSAGRSTDTQYF	TGTGCCAGCTCACCAAGTGCGGGTCGAAGCACAGATACGCAGTATTTT
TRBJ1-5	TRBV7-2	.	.	CASSYHSNPGQPQHF	TGTGCCAGCAGCTACCACTCGAACCCGGGACAGCCCCAGCATTTT
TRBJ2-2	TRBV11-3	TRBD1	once	CASSADRAAGELFF	TGTGCCAGCAGCGCAGACAGGGCCGCCGGGGAGCTGTTTTTT
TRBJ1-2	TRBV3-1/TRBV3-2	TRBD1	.	CASSQVGTGGGYTF	TGTGCCAGCAGCCAAGTTGGGACAGGGGGAGGCTACACCTTC
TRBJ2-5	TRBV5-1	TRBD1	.	CASRLIGTEQETQYF	TGCGCCAGCCGTCTCATCGGGACAGAGCAAGAGACCCAGTACTTC
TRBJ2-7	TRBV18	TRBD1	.	CASSRGTGGGEQYF	TGTGCCAGCTCACGAGGGACAGGGGGCGGGGAGCAGTACTTC
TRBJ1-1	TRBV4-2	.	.	CASSHGRMNTEAFF	TGTGCCAGCAGCCATGGGCGCATGAACACTGAAGCTTTCTTT
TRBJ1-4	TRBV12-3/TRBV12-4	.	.	CASRIFPREKLFF	TGTGCCAGCAGGATATTTCCGCGGGAAAAACTGTTTTTT
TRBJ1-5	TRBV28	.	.	CASSLTENQPQHF	TGTGCCAGCAGTTTAACAGAAAATCAGCCCCAGCATTTT
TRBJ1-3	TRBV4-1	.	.	CASSQGQGPSGNTIYF	TGCGCCAGCAGCCAAGGTCAGGGTCCCTCTGGAAACACCATATATTTT
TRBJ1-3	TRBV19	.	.	CASIKPYGDFGTAGNTIYF	TGTGCCAGTATCAAGCCTTACGGGGACTTTGGTACGGCTGGAAACACCATATATTTT
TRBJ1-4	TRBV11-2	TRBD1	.	CASSVDPGTGMEKLFF	TGTGCCAGCAGCGTGGACCCCGGGACAGGGATGGAAAAACTGTTTTTT
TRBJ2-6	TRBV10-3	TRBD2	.	CAISESTGGSGANVLTF	TGTGCCATCAGTGAGTCGACCGGGGGGTCCGGGGCCAACGTCCTGACTTTC
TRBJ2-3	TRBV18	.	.	CASSPPFGRRGGDTQYF	TGTGCCAGCTCACCCCCTTTCGGGAGAAGAGGAGGGGATACGCAGTATTTT
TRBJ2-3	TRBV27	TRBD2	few	CASSFSSGGAHTQYF	TGTGCCAGCAGTTTTAGTAGCGGGGGGGCCCATACGCAGTATTTT
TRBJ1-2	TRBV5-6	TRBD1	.	CASSLGDRIYGYTF	TGTGCCAGCAGCTTAGGGGACAGGATCTATGGCTACACCTTC
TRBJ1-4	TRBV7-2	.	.	CASSLALGANEKLFF	TGTGCCAGCAGCTTAGCGTTAGGGGCTAATGAAAAACTGTTTTTT
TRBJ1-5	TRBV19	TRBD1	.	CASSGTALQPQHF	TGTGCCAGTAGTGGGACAGCGCTTCAGCCCCAGCATTTT
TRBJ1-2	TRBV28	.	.	CASSYRVLHGYTF	TGTGCCAGCAGTTACAGGGTTCTTCATGGCTACACCTTC
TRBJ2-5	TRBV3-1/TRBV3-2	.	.	CASSQIGRTQYF	TGTGCCAGCAGCCAAATTGGGCGGACCCAGTACTTC
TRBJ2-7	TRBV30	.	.	CAWRAGRGYEQYF	TGTGCCTGGAGGGCGGGGCGAGGCTACGAGCAGTACTTC
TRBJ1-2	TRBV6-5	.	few	CASSDSRRGYGYTF	TGTGCCAGCAGTGACTCGCGCAGGGGTTATGGCTACACCTTC
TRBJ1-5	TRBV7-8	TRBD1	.	CASSLGPGQGSNQPQHF	TGTGCCAGCAGCTTAGGACCGGGACAGGGTAGCAATCAGCCCCAGCATTTT
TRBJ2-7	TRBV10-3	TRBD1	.	CAISGGQGDYEQYF	TGTGCCATCAGTGGGGGACAGGGGGACTACGAGCAGTACTTC
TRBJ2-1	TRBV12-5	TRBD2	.	CASGPGTSGASSYNEQFF	TGTGCTAGTGGCCCTGGGACTAGCGGGGCCAGCTCCTACAATGAGCAGTTCTTC
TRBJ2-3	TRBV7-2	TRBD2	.	CASSLDPAGEGDTQYF	TGTGCCAGCAGCTTAGATCCAGCGGGAGAAGGAGATACGCAGTATTTT
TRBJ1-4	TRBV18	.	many	CASSQPKERGWATNEKLFF	TGTGCCAGCTCACAACCGAAGGAGAGGGGGTGGGCAACTAATGAAAAACTGTTTTTT
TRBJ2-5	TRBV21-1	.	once	CASSKTGTRHNKETQYF	TGTGCCAGCAGCAAAACGGGAACTAGACACAATAAAGAGACCCAGTACTTC
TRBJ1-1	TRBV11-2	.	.	CASSLQRGNTEAFF	TGTGCCAGCAGCTTACAGCGGGGAAACACTGAAGCTTTCTTT